The rows below give T cell receptor beta chains drawn from one sample of a study of T cell responses to AZD1222 COVID-19 vaccine. Some clones are missing from TCRdb's copy, which holds only in-frame ones; the method was immunoSEQ multiplex PCR. The sample contains some 70,000 clones, approximately 80% of which appear only once. Sample: peripheral blood, taken on day 0 of AZD1222 vaccination. Source of these receptors: an adult in good health. CDR3s include the opening cysteine and the closing phenylalanine or tryptophan. Fields, in order: V gene, D gene, CDR3 protein. A D gene is named only where the DNA matches it firmly.

v_call: TRBV3-1/TRBV3-2
d_call: .
cdr3_aa: CASSQGDGYRVEQYF

v_call: TRBV25-1
d_call: TRBD1
cdr3_aa: CASSEGTGFTEAFF

v_call: TRBV19
d_call: .
cdr3_aa: CATSAGSETQYF

v_call: TRBV18
d_call: .
cdr3_aa: CASSPDQGGNSPLHF

v_call: TRBV9
d_call: TRBD2
cdr3_aa: CASSSRPAGEPDEQYF

v_call: TRBV2
d_call: .
cdr3_aa: CASSEGPSSGNTIYF

v_call: TRBV7-3
d_call: TRBD2
cdr3_aa: CASSFKGAGDTQYF

v_call: TRBV7-8
d_call: .
cdr3_aa: CASSLEADAEQYF

v_call: TRBV28
d_call: TRBD1
cdr3_aa: CASSPTGSETQYF

v_call: TRBV3-1/TRBV3-2
d_call: .
cdr3_aa: CASSRGPAPGSSYEQYF

v_call: TRBV7-8
d_call: .
cdr3_aa: CASRAGTGPYEQYF

v_call: TRBV6-5
d_call: .
cdr3_aa: CASSYGPGAYEQYF

v_call: TRBV7-3
d_call: .
cdr3_aa: CASSPGFGRNEQFF

v_call: TRBV4-1
d_call: .
cdr3_aa: CASSQATGFSNTEAFF